This T cell receptor beta chain was recovered during a study of early T cells in non-severe SARS-CoV-2 infection. The wider study: The study sequenced bulk RNA from unsorted whole blood, with chains unpaired.

Study-level findings and limits: Using VDJdb, the matching emphasized anti-spike CD8 responses while missing private and CD4 specificities.

Unique molecular identifiers were added to individual cDNA molecules. TCRdb re-called the 5' RACE reads through MiXCR, storing one row per CDR3 protein. The data show roughly 49,000 distinct CDR3 sequences, with 4% to 5% seen just once and roughly 6% held by the top ten. A word on this clonotype: Its antigen is currently unknown.

Germline V gene lookup returns CDR1 SGHTA and CDR2 FQGTGA. The length of the CDR3 is 15 residues. Trimming cost V 1 base and J 0 bases, with 8 bases left between them. The receptor comes from an adult who was a healthcare worker with PCR-confirmed SARS-CoV-2 infection or an uninfected control (not recorded which). Sequenced material: whole blood. The chain uses TRBV7-3 and TRBJ2-3; D call uncertain. The CDR3 protein is CASSLSGRSTDTQYF. The CDR3 DNA reads TGTGCCAGCAGCTTAAGTGGCCGTAGCACAGATACGCAGTATTTT.